The rows below give T cell receptor beta chains drawn from one sample of a study of vaccination effects on CD4 cells after COVID-19. Sequencing used immunoSEQ multiplex PCR; TCRdb keeps in-frame clones, though not all of them. Seen here are roughly 76,000 clones, 70% to 75% observed once, and the top ten hold roughly 1.7%. Antigens for these TCRs are unknown. Here the sequenced sample was CD4+ T cells from PBMCs cultured with HCoV-229E spike peptides, taken before COVID-19 vaccination. Every receptor here comes from a human donor who received a COVID-19 vaccine. Each CDR3 is given with its conserved first and last residue. Fields, in order: CDR3 protein, CDR3 length, V gene, J gene, D gene. The D gene is left open where the match is weak.

CASRGGTSVDEQFF	14	TRBV6-4	TRBJ2-1	TRBD2
CAWSVHRDSFDYGYTF	16	TRBV30	TRBJ1-2	TRBD1
CASSSQGYYGYTF	13	TRBV7-9	TRBJ1-2	.
CASSSGGGSYNEQFF	15	TRBV5-1	TRBJ2-1	TRBD2
CATSEPSGTGRNGYTF	16	TRBV24-1	TRBJ1-2	TRBD1
CASSYPPWAGDSWEAQYF	18	TRBV2	TRBJ2-5	.
CASNGGTETEAFF	13	TRBV5-1	TRBJ1-1	.
CASSDSWGPDTQYF	14	TRBV18	TRBJ2-3	.
CASSSGTRSNQPQHF	15	TRBV6-5	TRBJ1-5	.
CASSPDRGNQPQHF	14	TRBV18	TRBJ1-5	TRBD1
CASSNGSGNTIYF	13	TRBV6-5	TRBJ1-3	.
CASSLSSSGGGTDTQYF	17	TRBV5-1	TRBJ2-3	.
CASSLGDRGIYGYTF	15	TRBV7-8	TRBJ1-2	TRBD1
CASSSPGSTNEKLFF	15	TRBV6-5	TRBJ1-4	.
CASSLWLAYNEQFF	14	TRBV28	TRBJ2-1	.
CASSHPVGDRVNTGELFF	18	TRBV4-1	TRBJ2-2	TRBD1
CASSWGQGGGYTF	13	TRBV5-1	TRBJ1-2	TRBD1
CASSRGVDTQYF	12	TRBV3-1/TRBV3-2	TRBJ2-3	.
CASETGTGLGDTEAFF	16	TRBV19	TRBJ1-1	TRBD1
CASSQYKGQGYNEQFF	16	TRBV4-1	TRBJ2-1	TRBD1
CASSTGSSGNTIYF	14	TRBV5-6	TRBJ1-3	.
CASSRTIHQETQYF	14	TRBV5-6	TRBJ2-5	.
CASSDRGSSGNQPQHF	16	TRBV2	TRBJ1-5	.
CAWRLAGSYGYTF	13	TRBV30	TRBJ1-2	.
CASSPTRRDVNSPLHF	16	TRBV3-1/TRBV3-2	TRBJ1-6	.
CASSHHLAGRTDTQYF	16	TRBV3-1/TRBV3-2	TRBJ2-3	TRBD2
CASSQGQGNTDTQYF	15	TRBV4-1	TRBJ2-3	.
CASSQREQETQYF	13	TRBV3-1/TRBV3-2	TRBJ2-5	.
CASSHLAQETQYF	13	TRBV5-1	TRBJ2-5	.
CASSEQDRGNQPQHF	15	TRBV6-1	TRBJ1-5	TRBD1
CSVNGYTF	8	TRBV29-1	TRBJ1-2	.
CSAQENYNSPLHF	13	TRBV29-1	TRBJ1-6	.
CASSSLDNEQFF	12	TRBV5-1	TRBJ2-1	.
CAWSRTGGLDTQYF	14	TRBV30	TRBJ2-3	TRBD1
CASSDTVQYF	10	TRBV10-2	TRBJ2-5	.
CASSLMLTSGKSTDTQYF	18	TRBV5-8	TRBJ2-3	TRBD2
CASRRGISYGYTF	13	TRBV19	TRBJ1-2	.
CASSIAITGTGAYNEQFF	18	TRBV19	TRBJ2-1	TRBD1
CASSQDSNSPLHF	13	TRBV2	TRBJ1-6	.
CASSVGENEQFF	12	TRBV9	TRBJ2-1	.
CATSWYVVENTIYF	14	TRBV15	TRBJ1-3	.
CASSLGGSGNEKLFF	15	TRBV5-1	TRBJ1-4	.
CASKPGESLLYDF	13	TRBV19	TRBJ2-3	.
CASSQVSNTEAFF	13	TRBV3-1/TRBV3-2	TRBJ1-1	.